This entry features one T cell receptor beta chain sequence. It has no known antigen specificity. No base qualities exist here, and no much larger clone lies one base off it. The collaborating institutions used their own protocols to collect whole blood in K2EDTA tubes. For TCRbeta analysis, collaborators shipped samples in one of three forms: frozen whole blood, isolated PBMCs, or DNA extracted from either of those sample types. The immunoSEQ Assay, a bias-controlled multiplex PCR, was used to amplify TCRbeta CDR3 regions from genomic DNA. As for the authors' bioinformatics: Within the assay, amplification of reference gene primers was used to estimate how many nucleated cells each sample contained. To quantify the absolute abundance of each unique TCRbeta CDR3 rearrangement, sequence reads were collapsed and filtered. For each sample, productive Simpson clonality was calculated as the square root of Simpson's diversity index over productive rearrangements. TCRdb mirrors the immuneACCESS table, restricted to in-frame sequences. Some clones are absent from its copies; in checked studies, under half trace to an unresolved V gene, and the reason for the others is unknown. That table gives V, J and clone size, and the DNA gave D and trimming. The table for this sample lists just under 80,000 clones; 82% of them were counted only once. The ten largest account for 30% to 40% of the sample.

This entry belongs to a study of blood T cell repertoires in COVID-19 (dated by TCRdb to 2020 to 2021). At the level of the whole study: Samples covering the acute and convalescent phases of COVID-19 were provided by collaborators in the United States, Italy and Spain. Deeply sampled blood TCRbeta repertoires from subjects exposed to, actively infected with, or recovered from COVID-19 were included in the dataset. Nearly every sample came with metadata listing a de-identified subject ID, COVID-19 status, age in years and sex. The repertoires were released in a freely available public database meant as a resource for research on the immune response to SARS-CoV-2. The prospective study material was composed of cDNA or gDNA derived from T cells, B-cell-depleted T cells, or PBMCs. The samples were drawn from the first 160 participants of the ongoing ImmuneRACE study and from 1,254 subjects provided by 6 global collaborators. Where available, HLA class I and class II types were taken from metadata supplied by the sample provider and were not determined by assay-based typing. Summary of the overall study and its limitations: How much clinical and demographic metadata was included differed by source and by participant, and the metadata was provided uncurated.

This sequence originates from a woman in her 70s with acute or convalescent COVID-19. The specimen was peripheral blood.

CDR3 reads: CASSPSLAVYEQYF. Read as DNA, the sequence is TGTGCCAGCAGCCCAAGTCTAGCGGTCTACGAGCAGTACTTC. Recombination joined TRBV11-1 with TRBJ2-7, and 7 junction bases match TRBD2. The germline V gene encodes CDR1 SGHAT and CDR2 FQDESV (reference sequence). V loses 5 bases at its end and J loses 3 bases; junction bases beyond the gene matches: 7. The CDR3 measures 14 amino acids from cysteine to phenylalanine. Only CDR3 DNA remains: 42 bases, in frame from the first base.